The clone carrying this T cell receptor beta chain was seen a handful of times. The CDR3 covers 14 residues. Germline V gene sequence: CDR1 SGHTS, CDR2 YDEGEE. V was clipped by 4 bases and J by 5 bases, with 16 bases between them. The data originate from a study of molecular identifiers for immune sequencing clone quantification. Via MiXCR, TCRdb re-called the PCR reads, giving one row per CDR3 protein. The sample has about 640,000 distinct CDR3 sequences; just under 20% are singletons. Sequences were obtained from naive CD8+ T cells from blood, with Jurkat cell RNA spiked in. Stated subset: FACS-sorted CD8+CD4-CCR7+CD45RA+ naive T cells. The rearrangement links TRBV5-8 to TRBJ2-7; D call uncertain. The TCR comes from a human donor in good health. Some libraries in this study had Jurkat cell RNA spiked in. CDR3: CASSPEWPRHEQYF. The DNA of the CDR3 is TGTGCCAGCAGCCCGGAATGGCCGCGCCACGAGCAGTACTTC. Looking up the rest from reference TRBV5-8 and TRBJ2-7 gives the full variable domain: EAGVTQSPTHLIKTRGQQATLRCSPISGHTSVYWYQQALGLGLQFLLWYDEGEERNRGNFPPRFSGRQFPNYSSELNVNALELEDSALYLCASSPEWPRHEQYFGPGTRLTVT.